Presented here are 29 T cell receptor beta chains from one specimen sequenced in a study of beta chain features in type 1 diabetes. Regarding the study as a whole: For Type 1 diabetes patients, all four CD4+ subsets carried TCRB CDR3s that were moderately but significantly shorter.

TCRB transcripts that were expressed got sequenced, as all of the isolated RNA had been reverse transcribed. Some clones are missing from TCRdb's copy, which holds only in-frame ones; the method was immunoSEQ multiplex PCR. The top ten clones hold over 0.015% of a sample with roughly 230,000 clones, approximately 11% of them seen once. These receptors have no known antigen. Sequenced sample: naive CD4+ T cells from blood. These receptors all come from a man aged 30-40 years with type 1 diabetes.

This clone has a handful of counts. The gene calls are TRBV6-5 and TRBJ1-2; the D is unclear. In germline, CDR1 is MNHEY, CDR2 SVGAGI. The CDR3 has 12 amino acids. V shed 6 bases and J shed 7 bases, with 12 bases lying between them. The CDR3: CASSSGGSGYTF. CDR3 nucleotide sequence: TGTGCCAGCAGCTCTGGAGGGTCTGGCTACACCTTC.

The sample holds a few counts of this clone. The CDR3 here is CASSPSRVGGNQPQHF. The DNA for the CDR3 is TGTGCCAGCAGCCCCTCCAGGGTTGGGGGCAATCAGCCCCAGCATTTT. The chain couples TRBV7-8 to TRBJ1-5; tentatively, D is TRBD1 (5 bases). The V gene's germline CDR1 is SGHVS and CDR2 FQNEAQ. V lost 5 bases and J 2 bases, leaving 16 bases between the germline ends. This CDR3 spans 16 amino acids.

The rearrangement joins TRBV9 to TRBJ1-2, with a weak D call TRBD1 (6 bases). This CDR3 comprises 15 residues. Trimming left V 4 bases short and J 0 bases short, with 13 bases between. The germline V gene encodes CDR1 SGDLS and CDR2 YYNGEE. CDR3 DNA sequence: TGTGCCAGCAGCCCAAGAGGACAGCCTAACTATGGCTACACCTTC. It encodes CASSPRGQPNYGYTF.

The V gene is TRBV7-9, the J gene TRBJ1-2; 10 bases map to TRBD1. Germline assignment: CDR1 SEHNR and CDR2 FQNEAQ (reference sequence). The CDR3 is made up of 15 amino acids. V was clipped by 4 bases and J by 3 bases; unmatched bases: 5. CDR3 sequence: CASSSPGTGDYGYTF. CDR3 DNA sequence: TGTGCCAGCAGCTCCCCAGGGACAGGGGACTATGGCTACACCTTC.

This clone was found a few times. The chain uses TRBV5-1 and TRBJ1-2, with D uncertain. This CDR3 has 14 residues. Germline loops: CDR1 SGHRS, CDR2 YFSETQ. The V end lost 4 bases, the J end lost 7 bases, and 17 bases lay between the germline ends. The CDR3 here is CASSRSGGLSGYTF. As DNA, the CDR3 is TGCGCCAGCAGCCGGTCGGGAGGCCTAAGTGGCTACACCTTC.

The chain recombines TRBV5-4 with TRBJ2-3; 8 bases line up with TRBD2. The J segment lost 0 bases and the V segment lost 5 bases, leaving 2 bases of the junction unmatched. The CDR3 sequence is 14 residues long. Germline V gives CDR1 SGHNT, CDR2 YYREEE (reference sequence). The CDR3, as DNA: TGTGCCAGCAGGAAGCGGGGGAGCACAGATACGCAGTATTTT. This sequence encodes CASRKRGSTDTQYF. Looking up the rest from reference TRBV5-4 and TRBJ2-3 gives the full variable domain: ETGVTQSPTHLIKTRGQQVTLRCSSQSGHNTVSWYQQALGQGPQFIFQYYREEENGRGNFPPRFSGLQFPNYSSELNVNALELDDSALYLCASRKRGSTDTQYFGPGTRLTVL.

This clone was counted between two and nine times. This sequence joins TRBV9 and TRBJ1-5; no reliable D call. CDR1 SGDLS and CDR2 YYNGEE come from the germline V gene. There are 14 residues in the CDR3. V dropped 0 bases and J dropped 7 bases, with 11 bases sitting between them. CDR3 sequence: CASSVGRAGQPQHF. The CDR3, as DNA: TGTGCCAGCAGCGTAGGGAGGGCCGGGCAGCCCCAGCATTTT.

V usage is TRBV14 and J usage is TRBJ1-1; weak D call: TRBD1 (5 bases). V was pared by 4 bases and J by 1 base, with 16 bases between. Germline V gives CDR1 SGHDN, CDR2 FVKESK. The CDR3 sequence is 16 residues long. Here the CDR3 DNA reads TGTGCCAGCAGCCGTTCGGTGGGCCAGGGGAACACTGAAGCTTTCTTT. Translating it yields CASSRSVGQGNTEAFF.

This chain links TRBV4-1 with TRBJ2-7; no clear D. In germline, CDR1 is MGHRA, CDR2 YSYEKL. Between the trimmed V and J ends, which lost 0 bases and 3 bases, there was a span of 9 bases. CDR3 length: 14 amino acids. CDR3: CASSQDFGGYEQYF. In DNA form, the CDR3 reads TGCGCCAGCAGCCAAGATTTTGGCGGCTACGAGCAGTACTTC.

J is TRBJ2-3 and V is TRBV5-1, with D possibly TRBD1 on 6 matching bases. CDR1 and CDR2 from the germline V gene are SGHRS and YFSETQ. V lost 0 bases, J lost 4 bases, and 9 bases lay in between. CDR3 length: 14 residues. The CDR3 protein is CASSLAGQSDTQYF. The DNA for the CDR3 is TGCGCCAGCAGCTTGGCTGGACAGTCAGATACGCAGTATTTT.

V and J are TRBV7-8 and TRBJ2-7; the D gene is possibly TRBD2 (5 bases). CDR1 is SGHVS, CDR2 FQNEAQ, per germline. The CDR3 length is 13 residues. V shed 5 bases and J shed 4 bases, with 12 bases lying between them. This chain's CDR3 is CASSLGREYEQYF. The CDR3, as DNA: TGTGCCAGCAGCCTTGGACGGGAATACGAGCAGTACTTC.

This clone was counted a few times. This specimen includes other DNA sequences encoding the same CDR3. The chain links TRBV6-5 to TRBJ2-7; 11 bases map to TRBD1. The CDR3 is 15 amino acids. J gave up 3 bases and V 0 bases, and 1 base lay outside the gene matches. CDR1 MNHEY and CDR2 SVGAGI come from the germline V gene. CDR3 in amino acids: CASSYSGTGGYEQYF. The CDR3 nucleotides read TGTGCCAGCAGTTACTCGGGGACAGGGGGCTACGAGCAGTACTTC.

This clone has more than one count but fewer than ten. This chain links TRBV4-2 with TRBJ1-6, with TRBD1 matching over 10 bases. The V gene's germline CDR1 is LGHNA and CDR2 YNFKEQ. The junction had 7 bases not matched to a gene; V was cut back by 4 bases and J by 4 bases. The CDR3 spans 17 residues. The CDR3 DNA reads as TGTGCCAGCAGCCCCCGGGACAGGGGCAATTATAATTCACCCCTCCACTTT. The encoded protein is CASSPRDRGNYNSPLHF.

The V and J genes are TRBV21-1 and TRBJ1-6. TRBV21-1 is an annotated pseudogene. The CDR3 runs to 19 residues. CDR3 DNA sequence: TGTGCCAGCCATACCGGACTTCCTGAATTGAGCTCCTATAATTCACCCCTCCACTTT. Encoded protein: CASHTGLPELSSYNSPLHF.

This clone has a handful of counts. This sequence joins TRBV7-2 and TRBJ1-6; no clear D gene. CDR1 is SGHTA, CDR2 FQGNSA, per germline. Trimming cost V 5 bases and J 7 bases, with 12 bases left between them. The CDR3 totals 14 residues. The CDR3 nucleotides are TGTGCCAGCAGCGTCACGTTCGGGAATTCACCCCTCCACTTT. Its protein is CASSVTFGNSPLHF.

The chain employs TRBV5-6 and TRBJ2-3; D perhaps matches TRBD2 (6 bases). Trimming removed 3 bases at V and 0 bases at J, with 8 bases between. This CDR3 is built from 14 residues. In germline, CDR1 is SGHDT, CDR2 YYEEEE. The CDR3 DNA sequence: TGTGCCAGCAGCTCCGGGAGAAGCACAGATACGCAGTATTTT. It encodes CASSSGRSTDTQYF.

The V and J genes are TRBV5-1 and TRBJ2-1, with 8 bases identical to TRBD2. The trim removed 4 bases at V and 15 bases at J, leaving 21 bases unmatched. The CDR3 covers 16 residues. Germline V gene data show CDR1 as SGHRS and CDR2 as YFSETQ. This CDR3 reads CASSPTGAGGPSMRFF. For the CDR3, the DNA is TGCGCCAGCAGCCCTACTGGGGCGGGGGGACCCTCCATGCGGTTCTTC.

The DNA of the CDR3 is TGTGCCAGCTCCCCCGACTTCACTGAAGCTTTCTTT. Amino acid sequence: CASSPDFTEAFF. The chain links TRBV18 to TRBJ1-1; D not resolved. This CDR3 is 12 amino acids long. The germline V and J ends were trimmed by 6 bases and 4 bases, with 9 bases remaining between them. Germline-derived CDR1 and CDR2 are KGHSH and LQKENI.

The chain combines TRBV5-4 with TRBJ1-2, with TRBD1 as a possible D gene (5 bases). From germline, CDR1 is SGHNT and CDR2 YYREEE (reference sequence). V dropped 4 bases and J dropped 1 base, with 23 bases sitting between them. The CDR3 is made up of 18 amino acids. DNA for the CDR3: TGTGCCAGCAGCCAAGAAACAGGCAATGCAGGGAATAACTATGGCTACACCTTC. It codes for CASSQETGNAGNNYGYTF.

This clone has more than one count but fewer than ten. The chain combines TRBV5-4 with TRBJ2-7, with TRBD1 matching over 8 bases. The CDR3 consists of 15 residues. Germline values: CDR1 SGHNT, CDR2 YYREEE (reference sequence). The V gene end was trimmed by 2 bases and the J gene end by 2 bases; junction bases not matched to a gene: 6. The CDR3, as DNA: TGTGCCAGCAGCTTCCCCGGGACAGGAGCCTACGAGCAGTACTTC. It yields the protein CASSFPGTGAYEQYF.

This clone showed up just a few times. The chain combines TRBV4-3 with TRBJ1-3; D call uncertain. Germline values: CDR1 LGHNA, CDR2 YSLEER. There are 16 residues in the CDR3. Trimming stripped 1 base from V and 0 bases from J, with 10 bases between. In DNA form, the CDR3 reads TGCGCCAGCAGCCAAGCCCTCAGGTTCTCTGGAAACACCATATATTTT. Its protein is CASSQALRFSGNTIYF.

The CDR3 spells CASSLVGQAYEQYF. The CDR3 DNA is TGTGCCAGCAGTTTAGTAGGACAGGCCTACGAGCAGTACTTC. V usage is TRBV28 and J usage is TRBJ2-7, with 7 bases lining up with TRBD1. CDR1 MDHEN and CDR2 SYDVKM come from the germline V gene. The CDR3 covers 14 residues. V trimming: 2 bases; J trimming: 2 bases; junction bases outside the gene matches: 3.

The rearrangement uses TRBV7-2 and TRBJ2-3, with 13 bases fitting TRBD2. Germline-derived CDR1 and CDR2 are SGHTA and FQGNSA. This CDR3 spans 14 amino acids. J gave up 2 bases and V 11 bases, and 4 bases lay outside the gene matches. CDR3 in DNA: TGTGCCGGGGGGACTAGCGGGGTCACAGATACGCAGTATTTT. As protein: CAGGTSGVTDTQYF.

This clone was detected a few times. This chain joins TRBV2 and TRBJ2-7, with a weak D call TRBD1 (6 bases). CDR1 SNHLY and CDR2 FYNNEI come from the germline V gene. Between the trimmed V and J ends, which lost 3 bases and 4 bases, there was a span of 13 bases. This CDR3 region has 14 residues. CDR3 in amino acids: CASSDSGAGYEQYF. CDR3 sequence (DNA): TGTGCCAGCAGTGACTCAGGGGCAGGTTACGAGCAGTACTTC.

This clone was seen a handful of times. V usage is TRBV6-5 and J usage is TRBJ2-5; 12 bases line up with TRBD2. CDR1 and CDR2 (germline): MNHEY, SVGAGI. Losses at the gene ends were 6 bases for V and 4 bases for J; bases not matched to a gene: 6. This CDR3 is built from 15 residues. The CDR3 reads CASRLAGGPGETQYF. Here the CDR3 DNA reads TGTGCCAGCAGACTAGCGGGGGGCCCCGGAGAGACCCAGTACTTC.

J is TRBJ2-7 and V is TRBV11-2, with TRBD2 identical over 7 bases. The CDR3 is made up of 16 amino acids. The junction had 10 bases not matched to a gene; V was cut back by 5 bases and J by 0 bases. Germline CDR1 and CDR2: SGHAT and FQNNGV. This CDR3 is CASSPTAGTSSYEQYF. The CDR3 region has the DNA TGTGCCAGCAGCCCAACAGCGGGGACGAGCTCCTACGAGCAGTACTTC. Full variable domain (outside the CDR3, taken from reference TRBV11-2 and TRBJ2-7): EAGVAQSPRYKIIEKRQSVAFWCNPISGHATLYWYQQILGQGPKLLIQFQNNGVVDDSQLPKDRFSAERLKGVDSTLKIQPAKLEDSAVYLCASSPTAGTSSYEQYFGPGTRLTVT.

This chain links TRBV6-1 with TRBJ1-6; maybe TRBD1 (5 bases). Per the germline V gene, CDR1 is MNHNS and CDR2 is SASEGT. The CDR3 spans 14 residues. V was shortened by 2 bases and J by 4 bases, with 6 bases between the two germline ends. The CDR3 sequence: CASSERGYNSPLHF. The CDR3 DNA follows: TGTGCCAGCAGTGAACGGGGGTATAATTCACCCCTCCACTTT.

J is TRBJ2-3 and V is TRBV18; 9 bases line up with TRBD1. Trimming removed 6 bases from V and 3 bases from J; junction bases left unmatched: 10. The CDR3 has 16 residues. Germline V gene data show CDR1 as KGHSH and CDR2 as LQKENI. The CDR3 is CASSLFRDRVTDTQYF. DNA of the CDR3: TGTGCCAGCTCGCTCTTCCGGGACAGGGTTACAGATACGCAGTATTTT.

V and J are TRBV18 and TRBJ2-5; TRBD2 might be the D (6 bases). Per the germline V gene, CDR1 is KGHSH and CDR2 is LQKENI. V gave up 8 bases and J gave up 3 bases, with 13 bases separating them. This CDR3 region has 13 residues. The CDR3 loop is CASTLGEEETQYF. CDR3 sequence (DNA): TGTGCCAGCACTCTTGGGGAGGAAGAGACCCAGTACTTC.